This TCR beta chain was obtained from a study of T cells after yellow fever vaccination. Notes on the study in general: Primary-vaccination clones mostly resurfaced post-booster (less than 98% CD4, approximately 87% CD8).

As regards this clonotype: Antigen specificity is unknown.

Trimming removed 2 bases at V and 1 base at J, with 12 bases between. The CDR3 totals 15 residues. The TCR cDNA carried a universal primer site and UMIs from 5'RACE template switching. TCRdb redid the calling of the 5' RACE reads with MiXCR, one entry per CDR3 protein. The sample yields roughly 250,000 distinct CDR3 sequences, 10% to 15% seen once. The TCR originated in a man younger than 40 who received the YFV17D yellow fever vaccine. The gene calls are TRBV6-7 and TRBJ2-7; possible D gene TRBD2, 6 bases. TRBV6-7 counts as an open reading frame of uncertain function. Source: CD4+ T cells sorted from PBMCs, taken 45 days after the yellow fever booster vaccination. The CDR3 bases are TGTGCCAGCAGTTACGGTAGCGGAGCTTCCTACGAGCAGTACTTC. It specifies CASSYGSGASYEQYF.